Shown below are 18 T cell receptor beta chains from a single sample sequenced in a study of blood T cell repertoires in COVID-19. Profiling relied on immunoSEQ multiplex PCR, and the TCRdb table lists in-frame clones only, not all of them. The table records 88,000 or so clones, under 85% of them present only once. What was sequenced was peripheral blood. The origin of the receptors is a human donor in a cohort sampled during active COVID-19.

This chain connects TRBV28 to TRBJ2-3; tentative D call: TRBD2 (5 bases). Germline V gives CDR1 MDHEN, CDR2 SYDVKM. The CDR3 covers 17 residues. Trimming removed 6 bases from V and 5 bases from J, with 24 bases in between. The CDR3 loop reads CASSAPTRAGHRDTQYF. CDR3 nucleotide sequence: TGTGCCAGCAGCGCCCCAACGCGGGCGGGCCATAGAGATACGCAGTATTTT.

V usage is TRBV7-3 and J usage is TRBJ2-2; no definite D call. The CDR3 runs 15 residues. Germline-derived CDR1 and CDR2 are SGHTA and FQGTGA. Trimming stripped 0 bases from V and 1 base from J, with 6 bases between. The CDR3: CASSLTSVNTGELFF. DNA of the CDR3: TGTGCCAGCAGCTTAACTTCGGTGAACACCGGGGAGCTGTTTTTT.

The CDR3 nucleotides are TGTGCCAGCATGGAGGGACTTATGAATCAGCCCCAGCATTTT. Translated, it gives CASMEGLMNQPQHF. This chain connects TRBV28 to TRBJ1-5, with D possibly TRBD1 on 5 matching bases. Trimming took off 7 bases at V and 4 bases at J, with 14 bases between the two ends. The CDR3 runs to 14 residues. The germline CDR1 and CDR2 sequences are MDHEN and SYDVKM.

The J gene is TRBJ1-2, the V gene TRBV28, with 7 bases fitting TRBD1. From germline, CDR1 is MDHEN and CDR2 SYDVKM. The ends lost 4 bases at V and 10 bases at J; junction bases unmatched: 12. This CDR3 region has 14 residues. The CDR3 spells CASSSSRTGGTYTF. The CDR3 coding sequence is TGTGCCAGCAGTTCCTCCAGGACAGGCGGGACCTACACCTTC.

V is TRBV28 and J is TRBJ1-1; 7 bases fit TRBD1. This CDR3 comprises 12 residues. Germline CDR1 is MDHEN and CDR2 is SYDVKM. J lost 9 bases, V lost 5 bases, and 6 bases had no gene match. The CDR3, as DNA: TGTGCCAGCAGTAACCCGGGACAGAAAGCTTTCTTT. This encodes CASSNPGQKAFF.

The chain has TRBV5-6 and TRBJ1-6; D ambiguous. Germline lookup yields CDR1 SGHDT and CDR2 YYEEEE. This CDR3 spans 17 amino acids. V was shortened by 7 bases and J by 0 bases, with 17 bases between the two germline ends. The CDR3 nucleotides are TGTGCCAGCTGGAAAGGACTTCTGAGCTCCTATAATTCACCCCTCCACTTT. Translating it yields CASWKGLLSSYNSPLHF.

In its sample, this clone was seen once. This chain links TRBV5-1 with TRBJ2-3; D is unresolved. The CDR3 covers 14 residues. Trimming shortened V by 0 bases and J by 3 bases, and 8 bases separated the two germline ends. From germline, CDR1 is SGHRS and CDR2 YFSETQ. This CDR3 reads CASSLESATDTQYF. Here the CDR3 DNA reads TGCGCCAGCAGCTTGGAATCCGCGACAGATACGCAGTATTTT.

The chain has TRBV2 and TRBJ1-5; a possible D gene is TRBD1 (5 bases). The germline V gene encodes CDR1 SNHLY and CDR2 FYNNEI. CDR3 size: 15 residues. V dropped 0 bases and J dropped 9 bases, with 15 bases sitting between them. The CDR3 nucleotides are TGTGCCAGCAGTGAAGCGAGGCGACTGGGGGGGCCCCAGCATTTT. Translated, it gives CASSEARRLGGPQHF.

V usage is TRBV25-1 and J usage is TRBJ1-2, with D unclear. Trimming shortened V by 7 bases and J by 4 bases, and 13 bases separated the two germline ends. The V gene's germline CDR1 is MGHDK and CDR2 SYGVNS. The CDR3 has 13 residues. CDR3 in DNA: TGTGCCAGCACCCCGGTGGGAGCCTATGGCTACACCTTC. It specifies CASTPVGAYGYTF.

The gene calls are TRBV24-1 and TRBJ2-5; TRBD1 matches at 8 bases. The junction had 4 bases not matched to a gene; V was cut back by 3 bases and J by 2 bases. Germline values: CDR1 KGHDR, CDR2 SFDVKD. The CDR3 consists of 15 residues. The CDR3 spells CATSDTGTGQETQYF. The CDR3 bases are TGTGCCACCAGTGATACCGGGACAGGTCAAGAGACCCAGTACTTC.

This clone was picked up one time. The CDR3 DNA is TGTGCCAGCAGCTTAGGACAGGGGGATTCACCCCTCCACTTT. Translated, it gives CASSLGQGDSPLHF. V and J are TRBV7-8 and TRBJ1-6, with 9 positions matching TRBD1. After removal of 1 base from V and 8 bases from J, the junction contained 0 bases not matched to a gene. Germline V gives CDR1 SGHVS, CDR2 FQNEAQ. CDR3 length: 14 amino acids.

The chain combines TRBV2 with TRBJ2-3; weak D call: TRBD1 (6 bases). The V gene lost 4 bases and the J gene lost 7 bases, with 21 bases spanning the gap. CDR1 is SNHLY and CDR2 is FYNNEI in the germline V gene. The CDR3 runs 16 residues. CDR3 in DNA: TGTGCCAGCAGTGTCGTTGGCAGGGGAGAGGTGAATACGCAGTATTTT. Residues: CASSVVGRGEVNTQYF.

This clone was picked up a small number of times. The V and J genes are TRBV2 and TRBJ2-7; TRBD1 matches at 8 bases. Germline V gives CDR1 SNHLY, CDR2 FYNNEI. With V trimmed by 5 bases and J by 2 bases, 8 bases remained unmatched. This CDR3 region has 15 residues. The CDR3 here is CASSTGTGEPYEQYF. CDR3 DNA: TGTGCCAGCAGTACCGGGACAGGAGAGCCCTACGAGCAGTACTTC.

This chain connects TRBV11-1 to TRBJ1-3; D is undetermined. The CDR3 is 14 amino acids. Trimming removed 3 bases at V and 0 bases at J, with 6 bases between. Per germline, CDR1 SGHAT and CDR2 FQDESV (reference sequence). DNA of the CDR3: TGTGCCAGCAGCTTGGGCACCTCTGGAAACACCATATATTTT. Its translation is CASSLGTSGNTIYF.

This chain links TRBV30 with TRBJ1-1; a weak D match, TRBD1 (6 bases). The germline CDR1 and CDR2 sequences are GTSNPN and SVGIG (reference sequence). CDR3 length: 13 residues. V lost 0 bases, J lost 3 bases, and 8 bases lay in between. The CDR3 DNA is TGTGCCTGGAGTGTACCAGGGGACACTGAAGCTTTCTTT. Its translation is CAWSVPGDTEAFF.

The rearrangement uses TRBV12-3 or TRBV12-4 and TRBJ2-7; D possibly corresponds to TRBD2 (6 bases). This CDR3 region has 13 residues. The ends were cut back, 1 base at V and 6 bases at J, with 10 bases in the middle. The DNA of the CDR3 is TGTGCCAGCAGTTTAGGTGGACTAACCGAGCAGTACTTC. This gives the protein CASSLGGLTEQYF.

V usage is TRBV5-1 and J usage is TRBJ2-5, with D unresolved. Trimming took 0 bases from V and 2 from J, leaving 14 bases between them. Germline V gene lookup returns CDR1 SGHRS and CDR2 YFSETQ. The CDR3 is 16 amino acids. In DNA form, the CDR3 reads TGCGCCAGCAGCTTGGCCCCGGCAGACACACAAGAGACCCAGTACTTC. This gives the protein CASSLAPADTQETQYF.

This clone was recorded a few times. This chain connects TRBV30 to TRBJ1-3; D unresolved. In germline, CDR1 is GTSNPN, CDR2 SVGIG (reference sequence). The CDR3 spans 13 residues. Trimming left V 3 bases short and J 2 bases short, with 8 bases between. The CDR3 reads CAWSSSTGNTIYF. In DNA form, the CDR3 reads TGTGCCTGGAGCAGTTCCACTGGAAACACCATATATTTT. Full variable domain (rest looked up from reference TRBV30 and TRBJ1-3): SQTIHQWPATLVQPVGSPLSLECTVEGTSNPNLYWYRQAAGRGLQLLFYSVGIGQISSEVPQNLSASRPQDRQFILSSKKLLLSDSGFYLCAWSSSTGNTIYFGEGSWLTVV.